This TCR beta chain emerged from a study of blood T cell repertoires in COVID-19. Source study methods: Amplification of reference gene primers was used by the study to estimate nucleated cell counts. The assay was immunoSEQ multiplex PCR, and TCRdb's table has in-frame clones only and misses some. V and J calls and clone size come straight from that table; D and trimming were deduced from the DNA. The table has 250,000 or so clones, approximately 90% seen once; the top ten hold 1.5% to 2%. This study enrolled people aged roughly 18 to 89 from under 25 US geographic areas. Assignments of participants to cohorts depended upon their own reported clinical history. Per the germline V gene, CDR1 is SGHNT and CDR2 is YYREEE (reference sequence). The CDR3 contains 14 residues. Trimming cost V 2 bases and J 5 bases; bases outside gene matches: 6.

The genes are TRBV5-4 and TRBJ1-1, with TRBD1 matching over 7 bases. The receptor was derived from a man in his forties or fifties who had recovered from COVID-19. The sample was PBMCs or T cells enriched from blood (not recorded which). The CDR3 region has the DNA TGTGCCAGCAGCTTTGGGGCAGGGGGAACTGAAGCTTTCTTT. Translation: CASSFGAGGTEAFF.